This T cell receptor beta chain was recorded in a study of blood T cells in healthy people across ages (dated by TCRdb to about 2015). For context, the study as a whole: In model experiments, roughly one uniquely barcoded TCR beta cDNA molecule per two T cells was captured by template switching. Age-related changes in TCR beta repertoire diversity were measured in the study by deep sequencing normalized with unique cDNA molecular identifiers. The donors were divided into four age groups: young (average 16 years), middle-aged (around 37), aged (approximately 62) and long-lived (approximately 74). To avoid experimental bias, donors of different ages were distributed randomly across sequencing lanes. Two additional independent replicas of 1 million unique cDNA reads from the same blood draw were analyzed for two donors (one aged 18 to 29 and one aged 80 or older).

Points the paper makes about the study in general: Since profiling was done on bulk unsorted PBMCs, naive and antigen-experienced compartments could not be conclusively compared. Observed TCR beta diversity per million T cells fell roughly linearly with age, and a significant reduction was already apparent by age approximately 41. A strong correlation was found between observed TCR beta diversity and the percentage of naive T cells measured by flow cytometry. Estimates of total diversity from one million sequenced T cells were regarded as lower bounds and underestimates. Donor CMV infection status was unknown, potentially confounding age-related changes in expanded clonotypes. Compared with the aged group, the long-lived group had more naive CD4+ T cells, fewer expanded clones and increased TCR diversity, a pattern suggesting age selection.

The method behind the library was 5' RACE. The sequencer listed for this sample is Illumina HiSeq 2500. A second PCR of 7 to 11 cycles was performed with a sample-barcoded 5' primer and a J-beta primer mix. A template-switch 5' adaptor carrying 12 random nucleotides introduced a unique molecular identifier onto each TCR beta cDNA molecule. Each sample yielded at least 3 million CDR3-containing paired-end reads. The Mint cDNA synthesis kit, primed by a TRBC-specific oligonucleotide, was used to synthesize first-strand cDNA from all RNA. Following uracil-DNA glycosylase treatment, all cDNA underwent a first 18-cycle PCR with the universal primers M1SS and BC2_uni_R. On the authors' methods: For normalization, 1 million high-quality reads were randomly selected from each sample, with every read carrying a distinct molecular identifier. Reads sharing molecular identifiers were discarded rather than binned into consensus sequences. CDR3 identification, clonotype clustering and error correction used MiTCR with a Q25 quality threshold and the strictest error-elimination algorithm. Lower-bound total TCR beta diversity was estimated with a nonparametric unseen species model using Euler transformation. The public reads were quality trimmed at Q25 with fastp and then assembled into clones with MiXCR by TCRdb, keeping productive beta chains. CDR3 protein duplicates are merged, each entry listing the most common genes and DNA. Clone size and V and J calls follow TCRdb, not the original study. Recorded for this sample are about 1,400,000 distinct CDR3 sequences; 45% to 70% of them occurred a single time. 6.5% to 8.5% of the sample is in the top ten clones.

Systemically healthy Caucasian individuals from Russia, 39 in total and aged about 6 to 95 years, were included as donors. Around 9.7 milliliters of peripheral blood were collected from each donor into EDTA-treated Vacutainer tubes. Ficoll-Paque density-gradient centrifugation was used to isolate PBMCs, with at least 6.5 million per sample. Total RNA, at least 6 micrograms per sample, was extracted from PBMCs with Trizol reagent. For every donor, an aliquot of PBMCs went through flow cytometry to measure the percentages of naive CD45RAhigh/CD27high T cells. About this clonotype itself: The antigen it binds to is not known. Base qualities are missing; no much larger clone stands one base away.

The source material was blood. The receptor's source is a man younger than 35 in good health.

The DNA is TGTGCCAGCAGCCCATTTAGCGGGAGGGCCGGTACGCAGTATTTT. Its protein product is CASSPFSGRAGTQYF. Recombination connected TRBV7-8 to TRBJ2-3, with 11 junctional bases fitting TRBD2. The CDR3 numbers 15 residues from cysteine through phenylalanine. Solely the CDR3 DNA is kept, with 45 bases framed from the first base. Trimmed from V: 5 bases; trimmed from J: 8 bases; junction bases lacking a gene match: 9. The germline V gene provides CDR1 SGHVS and CDR2 FQNEAQ. Where the CDR3 stops, the reference TRBV7-8 and TRBJ2-3 genes take over; the full variable domain is GAGVSQSPRYKVAKRGQDVALRCDPISGHVSLFWYQQALGQGPEFLTYFQNEAQLDKSGLPSDRFFAERPEGSVSTLKIQRTQQEDSAVYLCASSPFSGRAGTQYFGPGTRLTVL.